The 26 T cell receptor beta chains below all came from one sample that was sequenced in a study of cytomegalovirus exposure and HLA in healthy donors. The PCR used 60 Vbeta and 13 Jbeta primers. Sequencing used immunoSEQ multiplex PCR; TCRdb keeps in-frame clones, though not all of them. The table includes some 110,000 clones, roughly 79% detected once. The sequencing sample was made of PBMCs. These TCRs come from a man aged 55 to 70 in good health and CMV-seropositive.

This clone was counted once. The chain has TRBV5-4 and TRBJ2-1; D is ambiguous. Deletions cut 0 bases from V and 7 bases from J, with 8 bases between. Germline CDR1 is SGHNT and CDR2 is YYREEE (reference sequence). CDR3 length equals 13 residues. DNA for the CDR3: TGTGCCAGCAGCTTGGTCTCTCGGAATGAGCAGTTCTTC. Its protein is CASSLVSRNEQFF.

As DNA, the CDR3 is TGTGCCAGCACCCTAGACAGATATAATTCACCCCTCCACTTT. It translates to CASTLDRYNSPLHF. The chain has TRBV6-6 and TRBJ1-6; possibly TRBD1 for D (5 bases). Germline V CDR1 and CDR2: MNHNY, SVGAGI (reference sequence). Between the trimmed V and J ends, which lost 7 bases and 4 bases, there was a span of 11 bases. The CDR3 extends over 14 amino acids.

The rearrangement joins TRBV2 to TRBJ2-7, with 8 bases identical to TRBD2. The germline CDR1 and CDR2 sequences are SNHLY and FYNNEI. The ends lost 6 bases at V and 6 bases at J; junction bases unmatched: 13. CDR3 size: 15 residues. The CDR3 here is CASSKGGLGAGEQYF. The CDR3 DNA is TGTGCCAGCAGCAAAGGGGGACTAGGGGCGGGCGAGCAGTACTTC.

This clone has just a few counts. V is TRBV6-5 and J is TRBJ1-6; TRBD1 might be the D (5 bases). CDR1 and CDR2 (germline): MNHEY, SVGAGI. V was pared by 5 bases and J by 8 bases, with 16 bases between. The CDR3 is 15 amino acids. The CDR3 DNA is TGTGCCAGCAGTGGGGAGGGGCAGGACTATTCACCCCTCCACTTT. Residues: CASSGEGQDYSPLHF.

The chain is built from TRBV6-5 and TRBJ1-4, with a possible D match to TRBD1 (6 bases). Trimming took 4 bases from V and 0 from J, leaving 9 bases between them. The CDR3 is made up of 15 amino acids. Germline-derived CDR1 and CDR2 are MNHEY and SVGAGI. The CDR3 DNA follows: TGTGCCAGCAGTTCCTCAGGGGCAACTAATGAAAAACTGTTTTTT. Protein sequence: CASSSSGATNEKLFF.

This rearrangement joins TRBV18 to TRBJ1-2; TRBD1 might be the D (6 bases). V lost 4 bases, J lost 0 bases, and 27 bases lay in between. Germline loops: CDR1 KGHSH, CDR2 LQKENI. The CDR3 spans 20 residues. The CDR3 DNA reads as TGTGCCAGCTCACTTATTACATCTGTGTCAGGACAGAAATCTAACTATGGCTACACCTTC. It translates to CASSLITSVSGQKSNYGYTF. Full variable domain (outside the CDR3, taken from reference TRBV18 and TRBJ1-2): NAGVMQNPRHLVRRRGQEARLRCSPMKGHSHVYWYRQLPEEGLKFMVYLQKENIIDESGMPKERFSAEFPKEGPSILRIQQVVRGDSAAYFCASSLITSVSGQKSNYGYTFGSGTRLTVV.

The chain joins TRBV7-2 to TRBJ2-1; D unclear. Per the germline V gene, CDR1 is SGHTA and CDR2 is FQGNSA. V was pared by 0 bases and J by 3 bases, with 9 bases between. This CDR3 comprises 15 residues. The DNA for the CDR3 is TGTGCCAGCAGCTTAGCGGCCTCCAACTACAATGAGCAGTTCTTC. It translates to CASSLAASNYNEQFF.

This clone was observed once. V usage is TRBV27 and J usage is TRBJ2-7; 7 positions match TRBD1. Germline V gives CDR1 MNHEY, CDR2 SMNVEV (reference sequence). The CDR3 length is 15 residues. V lost 5 bases and J lost 7; bases outside the gene matches: 14. The CDR3 here is CASSTSQNRGGEQYF. In DNA, the CDR3 is TGTGCCAGCAGTACCTCACAGAACAGGGGTGGGGAGCAGTACTTC.

The DNA of the CDR3 is TGTGCCAGCAGCTTAACGGTCAGGGACACTGAAGCTTTCTTT. This translates into CASSLTVRDTEAFF. This chain connects TRBV7-3 to TRBJ1-1, with a weak D call TRBD1 (5 bases). This CDR3 is built from 14 residues. Per germline, CDR1 SGHTA and CDR2 FQGTGA. Trimming shortened V by 0 bases and J by 3 bases, and 8 bases separated the two germline ends.

This clone was counted once. The rearrangement joins TRBV16 to TRBJ1-5, with 8 nucleotides matching TRBD1. The CDR3 extends over 14 amino acids. Trimming cost V 4 bases and J 5 bases; bases outside gene matches: 4. The germline V gene has CDR1 KGHSY and CDR2 FQNENV. This chain's CDR3 is CASSLDRGHQPQHF. CDR3 DNA sequence: TGTGCCAGCAGCCTTGACAGGGGCCATCAGCCCCAGCATTTT.

The rearrangement links TRBV7-9 to TRBJ2-7, with 8 bases that match TRBD2. CDR1 and CDR2 from the germline V gene are SEHNR and FQNEAQ (reference sequence). V shed 7 bases and J 2 bases; nucleotides not matched to a gene: 7. CDR3 length: 14 residues. CDR3 protein: CASNPGGPAYEQYF. In DNA, the CDR3 is TGTGCCAGCAATCCGGGGGGGCCGGCCTACGAGCAGTACTTC.

As DNA, the CDR3 is TGTGCCAGCAGCGGGGGCACCTTC. Translated: CASSGGTF. This chain joins TRBV6-1 and TRBJ1-2, with D possibly matching TRBD1 (5 bases). V was cut by 6 bases and J by 13 bases, with 6 bases left in between. Germline-derived CDR1 and CDR2 are MNHNS and SASEGT. This CDR3 spans 8 amino acids.

The chain links TRBV7-2 to TRBJ2-1, with 11 bases aligning to TRBD2. Germline CDR1 reads SGHTA; CDR2 reads FQGNSA. Trimming cost V 2 bases and J 6 bases; bases outside gene matches: 3. CDR3 length equals 15 residues. The CDR3 here is CASSLHSGGANEQFF. CDR3 sequence (DNA): TGTGCCAGCAGCTTACATAGCGGGGGGGCCAATGAGCAGTTCTTC.

This clone was seen repeatedly, ten times or more. V and J are TRBV7-6 and TRBJ1-1, with TRBD1 matching over 7 bases. The CDR3 extends over 16 amino acids. J was trimmed by 8 bases and V by 5 bases; bases with no gene match: 17. CDR1 and CDR2 (germline): SGHVS, FNYEAQ. CDR3 sequence (DNA): TGTGCCAGCAGCCGGGAACAGGGGTTATTGAAGGGGGAAGCTTTCTTT. Protein sequence: CASSREQGLLKGEAFF.

The genes are TRBV18 and TRBJ2-3; TRBD1 matches 7 bases. With V trimmed by 5 bases and J by 0 bases, 2 bases remained unmatched. This CDR3 comprises 14 residues. Germline V gene lookup returns CDR1 KGHSH and CDR2 LQKENI. This CDR3 reads CASSEDRSTDTQYF. For the CDR3, the DNA is TGTGCCAGCTCAGAGGACAGGAGCACAGATACGCAGTATTTT. The complete variable domain, with remaining parts taken from reference TRBV18 and TRBJ2-3, reads NAGVMQNPRHLVRRRGQEARLRCSPMKGHSHVYWYRQLPEEGLKFMVYLQKENIIDESGMPKERFSAEFPKEGPSILRIQQVVRGDSAAYFCASSEDRSTDTQYFGPGTRLTVL.

This chain links TRBV5-1 with TRBJ1-1; TRBD1 matches 7 bases. This CDR3 has 15 residues. Germline values: CDR1 SGHRS, CDR2 YFSETQ. Trimming cost V 4 bases and J 6 bases; bases outside gene matches: 12. The CDR3: CASSPDQGVVSEAFF. In DNA form, the CDR3 reads TGCGCCAGCAGCCCAGACCAGGGGGTCGTCTCTGAAGCTTTCTTT.

The gene calls are TRBV4-3 and TRBJ2-7; tentatively, D is TRBD1 (6 bases). Germline CDR1 LGHNA, CDR2 YSLEER. Trimming removed 1 base at V and 2 bases at J, with 15 bases between. The CDR3 is made up of 16 amino acids. CDR3 sequence (DNA): TGCGCCAGCAGCCAAGCATGGGAGACAGGAACCTACGAGCAGTACTTC. It is translated as CASSQAWETGTYEQYF.

About this clone: The junction shows a germline mismatch at one end, possibly a read error. This chain uses TRBV4-2 with TRBJ1-5; no clear D gene. This CDR3 has 15 residues. The V gene's germline CDR1 is LGHNA and CDR2 YNFKEQ. The CDR3 reads CASSHSTATNQPLYF. In nucleotides, the CDR3 is TGTGCCAGCAGCCACTCAACAGCTACCAATCAGCCCCTGTATTTT.

The V call is TRBV20-1, the J call TRBJ1-1, with D hard to call. Germline V gene sequence: CDR1 DFQATT, CDR2 SNEGSKA (reference sequence). This CDR3 contains 10 residues. With 4 bases removed from V and 10 bases from J, the gap between germline ends came to 10 bases. For the CDR3, the DNA is TGCAGTGCTACCCCCCTCGGAGCTTTCTTT. It translates to CSATPLGAFF.

The chain carries TRBV15 and TRBJ2-2; D may be TRBD2 (5 bases). CDR3 length equals 15 residues. V lost 0 bases to trimming and J lost 7 bases, with 12 bases between them. Per germline, CDR1 LNHNV and CDR2 YYDKDF (reference sequence). The CDR3 DNA sequence: TGTGCCACCAGCAGAGATATATCGGGGAGCGGGGAGCTGTTTTTT. Translation gives CATSRDISGSGELFF.

The chain joins TRBV12-2 to TRBJ1-2. TRBV12-2 has pseudogene status. This CDR3 comprises 19 residues. CDR3 residues: CASRLGLAVWEPRGNGYTF. DNA for the CDR3: TGTGCAAGTCGCTTAGGGTTGGCGGTTTGGGAGCCTCGGGGTAATGGCTACACCTTC.

The chain is built from TRBV6-1 and TRBJ2-7, with D possibly matching TRBD2 (5 bases). V was trimmed by 6 bases and J by 7 bases, leaving 22 bases between them. CDR1 MNHNS and CDR2 SASEGT come from the germline V gene. The CDR3 extends over 15 amino acids. The CDR3 loop is CASSLGLGGRGEQYF. CDR3 sequence (DNA): TGTGCCAGCAGCCTGGGGTTGGGCGGCCGAGGGGAGCAGTACTTC.

The chain employs TRBV4-3 and TRBJ2-2, with 8 bases aligning to TRBD2. Trimming at V came to 0 bases and at J to 8 bases, leaving 11 bases not matched to a gene. The CDR3 consists of 17 residues. Germline V gene sequence: CDR1 LGHNA, CDR2 YSLEER. The CDR3, as DNA: TGCGCCAGCAGCCAAGATTGGTACGGGGGGGCCGCAGGGGAGCTGTTTTTT. Its protein is CASSQDWYGGAAGELFF.

The chain is built from TRBV5-1 and TRBJ2-5, with 8 bases lining up with TRBD2. V trimming: 0 bases; J trimming: 3 bases; junction bases outside the gene matches: 1. The V gene's germline CDR1 is SGHRS and CDR2 YFSETQ. The CDR3 totals 14 residues. CDR3 protein: CASSLEAGEETQYF. CDR3 nucleotides: TGCGCCAGCAGCTTGGAAGCGGGGGAAGAGACCCAGTACTTC.

The chain employs TRBV7-8 and TRBJ1-3, with a weak D call TRBD1 (6 bases). CDR3 size: 15 residues. V was trimmed by 6 bases and J by 7 bases, leaving 19 bases between them. Per germline, CDR1 SGHVS and CDR2 FQNEAQ. The chain's CDR3 is CASRPTGSRGNTIYF. The CDR3 coding sequence is TGTGCCAGCAGACCGACAGGTTCACGGGGCAACACCATATATTTT.

This clone turned up a few times. The gene calls are TRBV2 and TRBJ2-1, with 8 bases identical to TRBD2. This CDR3 contains 15 residues. V shed 0 bases and J 7 bases; nucleotides not matched to a gene: 5. CDR1 is SNHLY, CDR2 FYNNEI, per germline. CDR3 residues: CASSEASGGGNEQFF. CDR3 nucleotides: TGTGCCAGCAGTGAAGCGAGCGGGGGAGGGAATGAGCAGTTCTTC.